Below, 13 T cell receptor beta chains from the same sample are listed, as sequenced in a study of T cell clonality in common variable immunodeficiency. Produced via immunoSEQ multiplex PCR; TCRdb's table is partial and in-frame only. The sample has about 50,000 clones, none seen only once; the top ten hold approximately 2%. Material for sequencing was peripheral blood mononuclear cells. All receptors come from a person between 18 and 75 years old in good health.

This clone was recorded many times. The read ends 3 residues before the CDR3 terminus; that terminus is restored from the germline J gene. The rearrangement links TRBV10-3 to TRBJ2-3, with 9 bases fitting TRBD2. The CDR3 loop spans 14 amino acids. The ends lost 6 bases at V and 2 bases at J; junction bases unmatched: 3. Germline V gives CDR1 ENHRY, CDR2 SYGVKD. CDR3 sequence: CAIRGLADTDTQYF. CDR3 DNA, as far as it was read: TGTGCCATCAGGGGACTAGCAGACACAGATACG.

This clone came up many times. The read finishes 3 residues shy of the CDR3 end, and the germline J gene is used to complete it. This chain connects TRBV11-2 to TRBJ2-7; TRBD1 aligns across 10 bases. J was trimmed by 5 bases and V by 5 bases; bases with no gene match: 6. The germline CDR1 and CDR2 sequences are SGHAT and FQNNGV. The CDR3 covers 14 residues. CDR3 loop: CASSPMGQGHEQYF. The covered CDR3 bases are TGTGCCAGCAGCCCAATGGGACAGGGGCACGAG.

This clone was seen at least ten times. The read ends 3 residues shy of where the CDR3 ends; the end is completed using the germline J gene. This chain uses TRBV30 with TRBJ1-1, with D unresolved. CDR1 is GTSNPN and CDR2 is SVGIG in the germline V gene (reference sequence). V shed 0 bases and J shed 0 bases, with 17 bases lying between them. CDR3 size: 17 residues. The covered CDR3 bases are TGTGCCTGGAGTGTAGGACGGACTCTCACCTTGAACACTGAA. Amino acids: CAWSVGRTLTLNTE. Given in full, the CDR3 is CAWSVGRTLTLNTEAFF.

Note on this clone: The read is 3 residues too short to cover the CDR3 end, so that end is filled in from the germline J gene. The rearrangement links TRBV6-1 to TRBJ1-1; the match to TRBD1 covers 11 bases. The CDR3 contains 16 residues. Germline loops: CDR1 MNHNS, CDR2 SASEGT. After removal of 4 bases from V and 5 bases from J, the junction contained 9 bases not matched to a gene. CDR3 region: CASSAGGQGARTEAFF. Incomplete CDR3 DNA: TGTGCCAGCAGTGCAGGCGGACAGGGGGCGCGTACTGAA.

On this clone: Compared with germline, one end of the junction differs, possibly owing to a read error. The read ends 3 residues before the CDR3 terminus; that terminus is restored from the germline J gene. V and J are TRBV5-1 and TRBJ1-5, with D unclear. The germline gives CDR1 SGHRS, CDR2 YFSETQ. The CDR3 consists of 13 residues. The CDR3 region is CASSSSGSPPQHF. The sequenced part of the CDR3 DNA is TGTGCCAGCAGCTCCTCGGGGTCCCCCCCC.

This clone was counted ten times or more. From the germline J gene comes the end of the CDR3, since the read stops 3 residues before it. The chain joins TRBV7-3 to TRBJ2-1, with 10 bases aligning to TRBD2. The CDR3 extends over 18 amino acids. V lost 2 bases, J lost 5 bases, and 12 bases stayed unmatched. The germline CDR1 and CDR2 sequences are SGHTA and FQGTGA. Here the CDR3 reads CASSLPRFGLAGDNEQFF. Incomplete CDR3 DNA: TGTGCCAGCAGCTTACCCAGGTTTGGGCTAGCGGGGGACAATGAG.

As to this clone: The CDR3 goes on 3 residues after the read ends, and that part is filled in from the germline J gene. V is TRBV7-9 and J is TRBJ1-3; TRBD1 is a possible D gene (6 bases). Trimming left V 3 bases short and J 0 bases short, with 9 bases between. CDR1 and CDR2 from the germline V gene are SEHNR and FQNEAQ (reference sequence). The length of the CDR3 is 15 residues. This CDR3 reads CASSFGGHSGNTIYF. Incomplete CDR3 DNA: TGTGCCAGCAGCTTTGGGGGACACTCTGGAAACACC.

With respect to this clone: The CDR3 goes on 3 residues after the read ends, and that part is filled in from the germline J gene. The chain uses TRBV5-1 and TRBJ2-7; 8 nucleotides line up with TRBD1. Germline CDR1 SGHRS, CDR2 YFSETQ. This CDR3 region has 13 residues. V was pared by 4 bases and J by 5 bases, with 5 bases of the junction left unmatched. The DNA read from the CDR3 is TGCGCCAGCAGCGACGGACAGGGCCACGAG. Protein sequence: CASSDGQGHE. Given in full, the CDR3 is CASSDGQGHEQYF.

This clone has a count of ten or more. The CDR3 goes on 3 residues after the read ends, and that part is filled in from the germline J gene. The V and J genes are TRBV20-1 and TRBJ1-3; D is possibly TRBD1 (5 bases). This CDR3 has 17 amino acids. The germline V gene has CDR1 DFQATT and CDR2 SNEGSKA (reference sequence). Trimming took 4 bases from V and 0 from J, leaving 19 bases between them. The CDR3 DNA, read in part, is TGCAGTGCTAAAGTGGAGGGACTGAGGGGCTCTGGAAACACC. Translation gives CSAKVEGLRGSGNT. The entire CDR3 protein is CSAKVEGLRGSGNTIYF.

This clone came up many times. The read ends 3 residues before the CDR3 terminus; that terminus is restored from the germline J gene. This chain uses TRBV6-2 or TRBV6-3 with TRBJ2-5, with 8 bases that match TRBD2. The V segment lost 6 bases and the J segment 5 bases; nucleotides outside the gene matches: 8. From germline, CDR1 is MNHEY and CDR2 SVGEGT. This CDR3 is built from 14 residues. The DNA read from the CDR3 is TGTGCCAGCAGCCAGACTAGCGAGGGTGAGACC. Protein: CASSQTSEGET. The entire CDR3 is CASSQTSEGETQYF.

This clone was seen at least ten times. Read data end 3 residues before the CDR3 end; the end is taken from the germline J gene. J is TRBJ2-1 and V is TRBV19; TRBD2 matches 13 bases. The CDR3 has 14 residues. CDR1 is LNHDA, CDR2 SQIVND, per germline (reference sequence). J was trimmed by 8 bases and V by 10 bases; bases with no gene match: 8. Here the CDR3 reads CATLGTSGMDEQFF. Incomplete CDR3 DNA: TGTGCCACTCTTGGGACTAGCGGGATGGATGAG.

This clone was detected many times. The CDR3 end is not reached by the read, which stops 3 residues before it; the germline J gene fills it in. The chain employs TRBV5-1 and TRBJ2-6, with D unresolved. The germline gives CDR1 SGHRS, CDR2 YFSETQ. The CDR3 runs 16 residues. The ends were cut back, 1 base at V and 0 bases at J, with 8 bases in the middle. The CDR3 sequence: CASSLQASSGANVLTF. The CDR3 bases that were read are TGCGCCAGCAGCTTGCAGGCCTCCTCTGGGGCCAACGTC.

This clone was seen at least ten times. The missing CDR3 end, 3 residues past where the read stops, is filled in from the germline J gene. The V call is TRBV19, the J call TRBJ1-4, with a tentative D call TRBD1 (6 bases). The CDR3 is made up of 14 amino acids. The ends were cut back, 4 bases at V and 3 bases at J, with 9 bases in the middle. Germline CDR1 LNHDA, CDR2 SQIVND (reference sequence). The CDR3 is CASSTQGSNEKLFF. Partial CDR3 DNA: TGTGCCAGTAGTACCCAGGGGTCTAATGAAAAA.